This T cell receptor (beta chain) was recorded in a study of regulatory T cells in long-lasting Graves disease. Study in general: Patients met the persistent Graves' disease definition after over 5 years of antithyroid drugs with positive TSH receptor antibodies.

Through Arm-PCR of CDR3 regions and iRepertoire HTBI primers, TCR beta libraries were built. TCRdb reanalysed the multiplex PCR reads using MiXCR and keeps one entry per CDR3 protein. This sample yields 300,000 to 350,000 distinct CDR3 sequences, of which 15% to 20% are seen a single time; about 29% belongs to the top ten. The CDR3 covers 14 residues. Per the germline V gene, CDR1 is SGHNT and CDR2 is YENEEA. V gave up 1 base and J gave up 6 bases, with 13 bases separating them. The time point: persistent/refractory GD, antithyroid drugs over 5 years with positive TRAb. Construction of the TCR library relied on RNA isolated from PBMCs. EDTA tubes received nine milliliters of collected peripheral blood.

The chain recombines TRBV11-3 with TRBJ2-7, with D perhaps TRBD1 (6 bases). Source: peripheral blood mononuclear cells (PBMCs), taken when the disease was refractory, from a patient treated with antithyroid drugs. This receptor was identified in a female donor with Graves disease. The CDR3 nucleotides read TGTGCCAGCAGCTTAGGGTCAGGGGCGGGCGAGCAGTACTTC. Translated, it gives CASSLGSGAGEQYF. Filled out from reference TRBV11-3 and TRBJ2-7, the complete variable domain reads EAGVVQSPRYKIIEKKQPVAFWCNPISGHNTLYWYLQNLGQGPELLIRYENEEAVDDSQLPKDRFSAERLKGVDSTLKIQPAELGDSAVYLCASSLGSGAGEQYFGPGTRLTVT.